These 7 T cell receptor beta chains came from one sample sequenced in a study of T-cell reconstitution after alpha-beta-depleted transplantation in children listed by TCRdb under 2016. The library was generated by PCR. Instrument used: Illumina HiSeq 2500. TCR libraries were prepared with molecular barcoding, using unique molecular identifiers to normalize TCRbeta repertoire quantification. TCRdb passed the public sequencing reads through fastp at Q25 and MiXCR, retaining productive beta sequences. Duplicate CDR3 protein sequences are folded into a single record with the most common DNA and genes. Recorded for this sample are about 120,000 distinct CDR3 sequences; 23% of them occurred a single time. In total, the top ten clones hold about 10% of the sample. In the paper's terms, the treatment or condition label means: allogeneic hematopoietic cell transplantation with graft depleted of TCRalphabeta T cells and CD19 B cells.

Sample: PBMCs, mostly from graft donor cells, taken 180 days after TCRalphabeta/CD19-depleted stem cell transplant. These receptors all stem from a male patient aged 2-10 years who had a stem cell transplant for chronic granulomatous disease, so the T cells may come from the graft donor.

This clonotype turned up a few times. The chain couples TRBV20-1 to TRBJ1-5; no definite D call. Germline V gene sequence: CDR1 DFQATT, CDR2 SNEGSKA (reference sequence). Deletions cut 2 bases from V and 2 bases from J, with 10 bases between. The CDR3 sequence is 14 residues long. This CDR3 is CSARPRTGNQPQHF. The CDR3 DNA reads TGCAGTGCTAGACCACGCACGGGCAATCAGCCCCAGCATTTT.

This clonotype has more than one count but fewer than ten. This sequence joins TRBV15 and TRBJ2-1; 9 bases align to TRBD2. Germline assignment: CDR1 LNHNV and CDR2 YYDKDF (reference sequence). Germline trimming cut 0 bases from V and 0 bases from J; bases unmatched to any gene: 6. This CDR3 has 18 residues. The CDR3 loop is CATSRDAGTSPSYNEQFF. Here the CDR3 DNA reads TGTGCCACCAGCAGAGATGCCGGGACTAGCCCCTCCTACAATGAGCAGTTCTTC.

The rearrangement joins TRBV28 to TRBJ2-1, with D possibly being TRBD2 (5 bases). This CDR3 region has 13 residues. Germline CDR1 reads MDHEN; CDR2 reads SYDVKM. Deletions cut 6 bases from V and 5 bases from J, with 11 bases between. CDR3: CASSGGLNNEQFF. For the CDR3, the DNA is TGTGCCAGCAGCGGCGGGCTCAACAATGAGCAGTTCTTC.

This chain uses TRBV20-1 with TRBJ2-1; either TRBD1 or TRBD2 may fit D (5 bases each). V was cut by 0 bases and J by 11 bases, with 14 bases left in between. CDR1 and CDR2 (germline): DFQATT, SNEGSKA (reference sequence). This CDR3 spans 13 amino acids. CDR3 coding DNA: TGCAGTGCTAGAGACAGTGACAGACTAAAGCAGTTCTTC. Translation gives CSARDSDRLKQFF.

The chain couples TRBV4-2 to TRBJ2-7; D is unresolved. Germline V gene lookup returns CDR1 LGHNA and CDR2 YNFKEQ. Trimming stripped 0 bases from V and 0 bases from J, with 9 bases between. The CDR3 is 15 amino acids. CDR3 amino acids: CASSQDLGSSYEQYF. For the CDR3, the DNA is TGTGCCAGCAGCCAAGACCTAGGCAGCTCCTACGAGCAGTACTTC.

This clonotype showed up many times. V is TRBV20-1 and J is TRBJ2-5; D is possibly TRBD2 (6 bases). The CDR3 is 15 residues long. Per germline, CDR1 DFQATT and CDR2 SNEGSKA (reference sequence). V was clipped by 3 bases and J by 3 bases, with 17 bases between them. CDR3: CSARALGLRKETQYF. In nucleotides, the CDR3 is TGCAGTGCTAGGGCTCTGGGACTCCGGAAAGAGACCCAGTACTTC.

This clonotype has a count of ten or more. The genes are TRBV3-1 and TRBJ2-7, with D unclear. CDR1 LGHDT and CDR2 YNNKEL come from the germline V gene (reference sequence). CDR3 length equals 13 residues. V lost 0 bases, J lost 1 base, and 4 bases lay in between. The CDR3 nucleotides are TGTGCCAGCAGCCAAGATAGGTCCTACGAGCAGTACTTC. This translates into CASSQDRSYEQYF.